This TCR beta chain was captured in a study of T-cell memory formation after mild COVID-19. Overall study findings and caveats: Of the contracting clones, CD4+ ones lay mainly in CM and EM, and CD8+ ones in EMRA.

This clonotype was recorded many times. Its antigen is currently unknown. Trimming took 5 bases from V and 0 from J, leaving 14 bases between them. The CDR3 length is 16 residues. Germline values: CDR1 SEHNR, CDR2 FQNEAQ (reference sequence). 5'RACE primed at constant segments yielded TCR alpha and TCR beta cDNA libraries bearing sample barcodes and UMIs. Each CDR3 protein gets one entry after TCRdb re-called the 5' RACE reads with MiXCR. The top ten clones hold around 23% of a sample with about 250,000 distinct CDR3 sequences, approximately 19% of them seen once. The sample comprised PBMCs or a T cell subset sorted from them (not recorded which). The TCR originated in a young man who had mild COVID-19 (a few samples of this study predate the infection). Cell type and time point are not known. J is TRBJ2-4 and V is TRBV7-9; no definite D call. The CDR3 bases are TGTGCCAGCAGCCCCGATCGAAGTCTAGCCAAAAACATTCAGTACTTC. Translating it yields CASSPDRSLAKNIQYF.